This T cell receptor (beta chain) is from a study of Tregs in tolerant kidney transplant recipients. CDR1 and CDR2 from the germline V gene are PRHDT and FYEKMQ (reference sequence). V lost 2 bases and J lost 8, with 22 bases in between. The CDR3 covers 17 residues. Related graft donors supplied nonmyeloablative bone marrow transplants, and mixed chimerism was transient. Regarding the study as a whole: Activated donor B cell expansion appeared to reveal the most relevant donor-specific TCRbeta repertoire. Validation in larger populations is needed because few patients were studied.

Method: immunoSEQ multiplex PCR; TCRdb's copy keeps in-frame clones and lacks some. This repertoire shows around 61,000 clones, around 87% found once; its top ten account for around 4.1%. To note about this clone: Its antigen is still unknown.

This sequence joins TRBV13 and TRBJ2-1, with D perhaps matching TRBD2 (5 bases). The sample here was CD4+ T cells from blood (PBMCs), taken 6 months after the transplant. The sequence derives from a human patient who received a combined kidney and bone marrow transplant. Some of these T cells may belong to the graft donor. The CDR3 sequence is CASSLFTGSRTLHEQFF. The CDR3 DNA reads as TGTGCCAGCAGCTTATTCACGGGGAGCAGGACCCTCCATGAGCAGTTCTTC.